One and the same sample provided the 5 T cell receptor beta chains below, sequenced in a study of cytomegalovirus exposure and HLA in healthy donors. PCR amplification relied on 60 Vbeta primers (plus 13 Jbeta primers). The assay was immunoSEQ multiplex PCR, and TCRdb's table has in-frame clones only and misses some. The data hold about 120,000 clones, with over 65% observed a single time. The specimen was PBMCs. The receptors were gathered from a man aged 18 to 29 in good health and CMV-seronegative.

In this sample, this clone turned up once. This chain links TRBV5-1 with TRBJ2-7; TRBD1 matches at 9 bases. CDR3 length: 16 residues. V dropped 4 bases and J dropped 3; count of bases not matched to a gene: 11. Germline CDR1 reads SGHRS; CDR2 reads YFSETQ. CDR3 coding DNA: TGCGCCAGCAGCCGGGGGGTGACAGGGGGAAACTACGAGCAGTACTTC. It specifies CASSRGVTGGNYEQYF.

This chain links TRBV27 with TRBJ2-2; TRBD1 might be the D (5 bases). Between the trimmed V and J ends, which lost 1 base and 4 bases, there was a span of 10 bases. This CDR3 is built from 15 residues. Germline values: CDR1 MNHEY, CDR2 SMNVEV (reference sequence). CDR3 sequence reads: CASSLFQGITGELFF. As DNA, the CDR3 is TGTGCCAGCAGTTTATTCCAGGGAATCACCGGGGAGCTGTTTTTT.

The CDR3 DNA reads as TGTGCCACTTCAGGGACCTACGAGCAGTACTTC. Protein product: CATSGTYEQYF. The chain carries TRBV10-3 and TRBJ2-7; weak D call: TRBD1 (5 bases). CDR3 size: 11 residues. Trimming took 10 bases from V and 2 from J, leaving 9 bases between them. Germline CDR1 reads ENHRY; CDR2 reads SYGVKD.

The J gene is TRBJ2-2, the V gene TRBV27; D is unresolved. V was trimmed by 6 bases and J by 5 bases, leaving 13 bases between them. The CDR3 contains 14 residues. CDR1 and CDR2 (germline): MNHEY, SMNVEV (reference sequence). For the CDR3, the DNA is TGTGCCAGCAGCCCGAGACTGGTGACCGGGGAGCTGTTTTTT. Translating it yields CASSPRLVTGELFF.

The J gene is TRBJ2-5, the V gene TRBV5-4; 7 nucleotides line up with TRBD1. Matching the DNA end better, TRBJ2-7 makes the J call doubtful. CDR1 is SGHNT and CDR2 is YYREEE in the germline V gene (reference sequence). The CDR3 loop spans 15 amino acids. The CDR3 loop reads CASSLFGTAIYEQYF. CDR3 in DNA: TGTGCCAGCAGCTTGTTTGGGACAGCAATCTACGAGCAGTACTTC.